Listed here are 32 T cell receptor beta chains from one sample, sequenced in a study of human T cells and chemical hapten exposure. TCRdb processed the RACE reads anew with MiXCR; each CDR3 protein has one entry. The top ten clones hold around 2.2% of a sample with 95,000 to 150,000 distinct CDR3 sequences, approximately 10% of them seen once. Time point indicated: patch test 3, about 24 weeks after DPC sensitization. Specified treatment: therapeutic diphenylcyclopropenone sensitization with weekly scalp DPC. The sequenced sample was whole blood, obtained in connection with sensitization to the hapten diphenylcyclopropenone (DPC). Every receptor here comes from a woman aged 50 to 60 with alopecia areata. Some clones in this sample may be carry-over from other donors' samples.

A remark on this clonotype: A much larger clone lies one base from this, so it may be a read error. This chain uses TRBV6-1 with TRBJ1-2; D call uncertain. The V gene lost 3 bases and the J gene lost 4 bases, with 6 bases spanning the gap. CDR1 and CDR2 from the germline V gene are MNHNS and SASEGT. This CDR3 is 12 amino acids long. The CDR3 DNA sequence: TGTGCCAGCAGTGAGCCCGGCTATGGCTACACCTTC. It codes for CASSEPGYGYTF.

This clonotype was seen a handful of times. The chain is built from TRBV11-2 and TRBJ2-1; possible D gene TRBD2, 6 bases. The CDR3 runs to 14 residues. Trimming cost V 9 bases and J 7 bases, with 19 bases left between them. Germline CDR1 and CDR2: SGHAT and FQNNGV. The CDR3 loop reads CASGSAGRLNEQFF. CDR3 sequence (DNA): TGTGCCAGTGGAAGTGCCGGGAGACTAAATGAGCAGTTCTTC.

This clonotype was observed a handful of times. The rearrangement links TRBV6-5 to TRBJ1-2; 8 nucleotides line up with TRBD1. CDR3 length: 14 residues. With V trimmed by 2 bases and J by 7 bases, 6 bases remained unmatched. In germline, CDR1 is MNHEY, CDR2 SVGAGI. The CDR3 reads CASSYGQGSPGYTF. Written as DNA, the CDR3 is TGTGCCAGCAGTTACGGACAGGGCTCCCCTGGCTACACCTTC.

This clonotype was detected many times. The chain employs TRBV20-1 and TRBJ2-1; D is tentatively TRBD1 or TRBD2 (6 bases each). There are 16 residues in the CDR3. The ends were cut back, 8 bases at V and 5 bases at J, with 25 bases in the middle. Per germline, CDR1 DFQATT and CDR2 SNEGSKA (reference sequence). The DNA for the CDR3 is TGCAGTTCCTCCCCCTGGGGGGCGCGCCTTGACAATGAGCAGTTCTTC. Translation gives CSSSPWGARLDNEQFF.

J is TRBJ2-4 and V is TRBV10-3; D gene uncertain. Trimming removed 2 bases at V and 0 bases at J, with 11 bases between. Germline assignment: CDR1 ENHRY and CDR2 SYGVKD. The CDR3 has 16 residues. The CDR3 here is CAISEDRSLAKNIQYF. DNA for the CDR3: TGTGCCATCAGTGAGGACCGTTCTCTAGCCAAAAACATTCAGTACTTC.

This clonotype came up a few times. V and J are TRBV13 and TRBJ2-3; D is uncertain. The V end was cut by 2 bases, the J end by 4 bases, with 4 bases between. CDR1 is PRHDT and CDR2 is FYEKMQ in the germline V gene (reference sequence). The CDR3 has 12 amino acids. The CDR3 DNA reads as TGTGCCAGCAGCTTATTTTCAGATACGCAGTATTTT. Residues: CASSLFSDTQYF.

This clonotype came up a few times. The V gene is TRBV4-3, the J gene TRBJ2-7; 10 bases fit TRBD1. V dropped 6 bases and J dropped 3; count of bases not matched to a gene: 8. CDR3 length equals 15 residues. Germline-derived CDR1 and CDR2 are LGHNA and YSLEER. CDR3 sequence reads: CASRAGTGVLYEQYF. CDR3 coding DNA: TGCGCCAGCAGGGCCGGGACAGGGGTACTCTACGAGCAGTACTTC.

This chain joins TRBV6-2 or TRBV6-3 and TRBJ1-5; D is uncertain. V lost 2 bases, J lost 0 bases, and 8 bases lay in between. The CDR3 contains 15 residues. CDR1 and CDR2 from the germline V gene are MNHEY and SVGEGT. The CDR3 nucleotides are TGTGCCAGCAGTTACGGGCAGACTAGCAATCAGCCCCAGCATTTT. Its protein product is CASSYGQTSNQPQHF.

This clonotype was recorded at least ten times. The rearrangement joins TRBV29-1 to TRBJ1-3, with D unclear. V shed 0 bases and J shed 3 bases, with 9 bases lying between them. The germline V gene has CDR1 SQVTM and CDR2 ANQGSEA. The CDR3 totals 14 residues. Here the CDR3 DNA reads TGCAGCGTTGAAGAGTTAGGGTATGGAAACACCATATATTTT. This gives the protein CSVEELGYGNTIYF. The full variable domain, with the rest looked up from reference TRBV29-1 and TRBJ1-3, is SAVISQKPSRDICQRGTSLTIQCQVDSQVTMMFWYRQQPGQSLTLIATANQGSEATYESGFVIDKFPISRPNLTFSTLTVSNMSPEDSSIYLCSVEELGYGNTIYFGEGSWLTVV.

This clonotype showed up just a few times. The gene calls are TRBV7-2 and TRBJ1-5; D is undetermined. Germline CDR1 reads SGHTA; CDR2 reads FQGNSA. The length of the CDR3 is 14 residues. V lost 5 bases and J 0 bases, leaving 8 bases between the germline ends. CDR3 amino acids: CASSTRNSNQPQHF. As DNA, the CDR3 is TGTGCCAGCAGCACAAGAAATAGCAATCAGCCCCAGCATTTT.

This clonotype was observed many times. V gene TRBV12-3 or TRBV12-4 combines with J gene TRBJ2-3; TRBD2 aligns across 11 bases. The CDR3 consists of 17 residues. With 3 bases clipped from V and 2 bases from J, the junction kept 7 bases outside the gene matches. The CDR3 nucleotides read TGTGCCAGCAGTTTTACCGGGACTAGCGGAATCACAGATACGCAGTATTTT. Protein: CASSFTGTSGITDTQYF.

The J gene is TRBJ1-1, the V gene TRBV9; 9 bases line up with TRBD1. The germline V gene has CDR1 SGDLS and CDR2 YYNGEE. This CDR3 spans 15 amino acids. V was clipped by 0 bases and J by 6 bases; unmatched bases: 6. The CDR3 loop reads CASSVDGQGWAEAFF. CDR3 coding DNA: TGTGCCAGCAGCGTAGACGGACAGGGGTGGGCTGAAGCTTTCTTT.

This chain uses TRBV11-2 with TRBJ2-7; D ambiguous. This CDR3 is 12 amino acids long. V was clipped by 1 base and J by 6 bases, with 7 bases between them. Germline CDR1 SGHAT, CDR2 FQNNGV. The CDR3 DNA sequence: TGTGCCAGCAGCTTAGGGTACGGCGAGCAGTACTTC. Translating it yields CASSLGYGEQYF.

In this sample, this clonotype turned up many times. The CDR3 DNA follows: TGTGCCAGCAGCGAGGGGGGGACAGGAGGGGCCCAGTACTTC. It is translated as CASSEGGTGGAQYF. The chain joins TRBV9 to TRBJ2-5; D may be TRBD1 (8 bases). Germline values: CDR1 SGDLS, CDR2 YYNGEE. CDR3 length equals 14 residues. Trimming removed 3 bases at V and 9 bases at J, with 18 bases between.

Details on this clonotype: Since a much larger clone is just one base distant, this may be a read error. V is TRBV5-1 and J is TRBJ2-3; 11 nucleotides line up with TRBD2. Germline trimming cut 5 bases from V and 2 bases from J; bases unmatched to any gene: 7. CDR1 is SGHRS, CDR2 YFSETQ, per germline. This CDR3 has 16 residues. Written as DNA, the CDR3 is TGCGCCAGCAGACGGGGGACTAGCGGAGACACAGATACGCAGTATTTT. The encoded protein is CASRRGTSGDTDTQYF.

This clonotype was seen many times. V is TRBV29-1 and J is TRBJ2-3; TRBD2 might be the D (5 bases). Trimming took 2 bases from V and 4 from J, leaving 13 bases between them. Per germline, CDR1 SQVTM and CDR2 ANQGSEA. CDR3 length equals 14 residues. The CDR3, as DNA: TGCAGCGTTGAACGTGGCCGGGGAGCAGATACGCAGTATTTT. Protein: CSVERGRGADTQYF.

In its sample, this clonotype was seen a few times. V usage is TRBV9 and J usage is TRBJ2-3; 9 bases line up with TRBD2. CDR3 length equals 16 residues. The V gene end was trimmed by 3 bases and the J gene end by 2 bases; junction bases not matched to a gene: 7. The germline gives CDR1 SGDLS, CDR2 YYNGEE. The CDR3 DNA follows: TGTGCCAGCAGCGCCCGGACTAGCGCCAACACAGATACGCAGTATTTT. Its translation: CASSARTSANTDTQYF.

This clonotype was counted a few times. The chain uses TRBV7-7 and TRBJ2-1; 9 positions match TRBD1. Germline-derived CDR1 and CDR2 are SSHAT and FNYEAQ (reference sequence). V was pared by 5 bases and J by 6 bases, with 8 bases of the junction left unmatched. The CDR3 extends over 15 amino acids. DNA for the CDR3: TGTGCCAGCAGCCCTGGACAGGGGTTTAGCAATGAGCAGTTCTTC. Translation: CASSPGQGFSNEQFF. The full variable domain, completed using reference TRBV7-7 and TRBJ2-1, is GAGVSQSPRYKVTKRGQDVTLRCDPISSHATLYWYQQALGQGPEFLTYFNYEAQPDKSGLPSDRFSAERPEGSISTLTIQRTEQRDSAMYRCASSPGQGFSNEQFFGPGTRLTVL.

This clonotype was seen many times. The chain links TRBV6-2 or TRBV6-3 to TRBJ2-2; TRBD2 agrees at 10 bases. V shed 4 bases, J shed 7 bases, and the junction held 9 bases outside the gene matches. The CDR3 contains 16 residues. The V gene's germline CDR1 is MNHEY and CDR2 SVGEGT. The DNA of the CDR3 is TGTGCCAGCAGTTCATATAGCGGGAGGAGTATCGGGGAGCTGTTTTTT. Amino acid sequence: CASSSYSGRSIGELFF.

The rearrangement uses TRBV3-1 and TRBJ2-7; weak D call: TRBD1 (6 bases). Germline values: CDR1 LGHDT, CDR2 YNNKEL (reference sequence). This CDR3 is 15 amino acids long. With 1 base removed from V and 0 bases from J, the gap between germline ends came to 10 bases. The CDR3 protein is CASSQGQGSSYEQYF. DNA for the CDR3: TGTGCCAGCAGCCAAGGCCAGGGGAGCTCCTACGAGCAGTACTTC.

This clonotype was detected a few times. The chain employs TRBV7-9 and TRBJ1-1, with D maybe TRBD1 (6 bases). Trimming removed 5 bases at V and 0 bases at J, with 10 bases between. The CDR3 has 14 residues. CDR1 and CDR2 from the germline V gene are SEHNR and FQNEAQ (reference sequence). CDR3 sequence: CASSTGLMNTEAFF. The CDR3 DNA follows: TGTGCCAGCAGCACAGGGCTCATGAACACTGAAGCTTTCTTT.

This clonotype was seen a handful of times. V and J are TRBV11-2 and TRBJ2-7; TRBD2 aligns across 8 bases. Germline V gene sequence: CDR1 SGHAT, CDR2 FQNNGV. There are 12 residues in the CDR3. V trimming: 5 bases; J trimming: 6 bases; junction bases outside the gene matches: 3. This chain's CDR3 is CASSPAGGEQYF. DNA of the CDR3: TGTGCCAGCAGCCCGGCGGGGGGCGAGCAGTACTTC.

This clonotype was observed at least ten times. This sequence joins TRBV12-3 or TRBV12-4 and TRBJ2-1, with TRBD2 matching 13 bases. The CDR3 runs to 16 residues. The V gene end was trimmed by 5 bases and the J gene end by 7 bases; junction bases not matched to a gene: 8. Written as DNA, the CDR3 is TGTGCCAGCAGTACCAGACTAGCGGGAGGATCGAATGAGCAGTTCTTC. Translating gives CASSTRLAGGSNEQFF.

This chain links TRBV7-2 with TRBJ2-7; 8 bases match TRBD1. The CDR3 covers 13 residues. V trimming: 5 bases; J trimming: 7 bases; junction bases outside the gene matches: 7. Per the germline V gene, CDR1 is SGHTA and CDR2 is FQGNSA. The CDR3 DNA is TGTGCCAGCAGCCAGACAGGGGTGAGGGAGCAGTACTTC. Protein product: CASSQTGVREQYF. Variable domain in full (rest from reference TRBV7-2 and TRBJ2-7): GAGVSQSPSNKVTEKGKDVELRCDPISGHTALYWYRQSLGQGLEFLIYFQGNSAPDKSGLPSDRFSAERTGGSVSTLTIQRTQQEDSAVYLCASSQTGVREQYFGPGTRLTVT.

This clonotype was found a few times. The genes are TRBV27 and TRBJ2-5; 8 bases are a match to TRBD2. This CDR3 contains 16 residues. V was pared by 0 bases and J by 1 base, with 4 bases of the junction left unmatched. The germline V gene encodes CDR1 MNHEY and CDR2 SMNVEV (reference sequence). CDR3 sequence: CASSLSVLAGQETQYF. The CDR3 coding sequence is TGTGCCAGCAGTTTATCGGTCCTAGCGGGCCAAGAGACCCAGTACTTC.

This clonotype was observed a few times. This chain joins TRBV27 and TRBJ1-2; D may be TRBD1 (5 bases). From germline, CDR1 is MNHEY and CDR2 SMNVEV (reference sequence). The CDR3 has 13 residues. Trimming shortened V by 2 bases and J by 4 bases, and 8 bases separated the two germline ends. CDR3: CASSLGTAYGYTF. For the CDR3, the DNA is TGTGCCAGCAGTTTAGGGACGGCCTATGGCTACACCTTC.

This clonotype occurred a few times. V and J are TRBV29-1 and TRBJ2-1, with 8 bases matching TRBD2. The CDR3 length is 13 residues. Losses at the gene ends were 5 bases for V and 9 bases for J; bases not matched to a gene: 9. Germline CDR1 SQVTM, CDR2 ANQGSEA. CDR3 nucleotides: TGCAGCGTTCAACCGGGACTAGTCACTGAGCAGTTCTTC. Its protein product is CSVQPGLVTEQFF.

This clonotype was seen only a few times. The chain couples TRBV12-3 or TRBV12-4 to TRBJ1-2, with 8 bases identical to TRBD1. The CDR3 is made up of 16 amino acids. V lost 6 bases and J lost 5; bases outside the gene matches: 14. The CDR3 is CASRRDRPPREYGYTF. CDR3 nucleotide sequence: TGTGCCAGCAGACGGGACAGGCCGCCTAGGGAATATGGCTACACCTTC.

The chain combines TRBV3-1 with TRBJ1-2; the D gene is possibly TRBD1 (5 bases). The length of the CDR3 is 16 residues. Deletions cut 4 bases from V and 7 bases from J, with 22 bases between. Germline lookup yields CDR1 LGHDT and CDR2 YNNKEL (reference sequence). The chain's CDR3 is CASSRGNHGTMGGYTF. CDR3 in DNA: TGTGCCAGCAGCCGCGGCAACCACGGGACGATGGGTGGCTACACCTTC. Full variable domain (missing parts from reference TRBV3-1 and TRBJ1-2): DTAVSQTPKYLVTQMGNDKSIKCEQNLGHDTMYWYKQDSKKFLKIMFSYNNKELIINETVPNRFSPKSPDKAHLNLHINSLELGDSAVYFCASSRGNHGTMGGYTFGSGTRLTVV.

The J gene is TRBJ2-5, the V gene TRBV7-9; no firm D call. V lost 0 bases and J lost 9, with 14 bases in between. The CDR3 totals 14 residues. Germline assignment: CDR1 SEHNR and CDR2 FQNEAQ (reference sequence). CDR3 region: CASSLAADSAAQYF. CDR3 nucleotides: TGTGCCAGCAGCTTAGCAGCTGATTCTGCGGCCCAGTACTTC.

This clonotype was seen many times. V gene TRBV29-1 combines with J gene TRBJ1-2; 8 bases are a match to TRBD1. V shed 5 bases, J shed 6 bases, and the junction held 5 bases outside the gene matches. The CDR3 has 12 residues. Germline V CDR1 and CDR2: SQVTM, ANQGSEA. Here the CDR3 DNA reads TGCAGCGTTCGTGACAGGGGCCATGGCTACACCTTC. It encodes CSVRDRGHGYTF.

This sequence joins TRBV6-2 or TRBV6-3 and TRBJ2-1, with 7 positions matching TRBD1. The ends lost 6 bases at V and 1 base at J; junction bases unmatched: 6. The germline gives CDR1 MNHEY, CDR2 SVGEGT. CDR3 length: 15 amino acids. The CDR3 nucleotides are TGTGCCAGCAGCTTGGTGGGACAGTCCTACAATGAGCAGTTCTTC. The encoded protein is CASSLVGQSYNEQFF.